A single sample is the source of the 22 T cell receptor beta chains below, sequenced in a study of CD8 T cells in ankylosing spondylitis. TCRdb re-analysed the 5' RACE reads in MiXCR, keeping a single row per CDR3 protein. The sample lists about 500,000 distinct CDR3 sequences, approximately 5% occurring once. The antigens these receptors bind are not known. Findings of the study overall: Blood of patients with ankylosing spondylitis appeared to be characterized by a TCR beta motif of eight or nine highly homologous variants.

The material sequenced was blood, either unsorted or a sorted T cell fraction (not recorded which). All receptors derive from a male donor with ankylosing spondylitis.

This clonotype has at least ten counts. The rearrangement links TRBV7-2 to TRBJ2-2; tentatively, D is TRBD2 (5 bases). Germline lookup yields CDR1 SGHTA and CDR2 FQGNSA. V lost 1 base and J lost 0, with 9 bases in between. The CDR3 covers 16 residues. CDR3: CASSLVYGANTGELFF. CDR3 sequence (DNA): TGTGCCAGCAGCTTAGTCTACGGGGCGAACACCGGGGAGCTGTTTTTT. The full variable domain, in which reference TRBV7-2 and TRBJ2-2 provide the parts outside the CDR3, is GAGVSQSPSNKVTEKGKDVELRCDPISGHTALYWYRQSLGQGLEFLIYFQGNSAPDKSGLPSDRFSAERTGGSVSTLTIQRTQQEDSAVYLCASSLVYGANTGELFFGEGSRLTVL.

This clonotype was seen repeatedly, ten times or more. V usage is TRBV5-1 and J usage is TRBJ2-3; the D gene is possibly TRBD2 (6 bases). Germline V gene lookup returns CDR1 SGHRS and CDR2 YFSETQ. The CDR3 extends over 15 amino acids. V was shortened by 4 bases and J by 3 bases, with 15 bases between the two germline ends. The CDR3 protein is CASSETAGLTDTQYF. CDR3 bases: TGCGCCAGCAGCGAGACCGCGGGACTGACAGATACGCAGTATTTT.

This clonotype was counted at least ten times. The chain links TRBV28 to TRBJ2-1, with D tentatively TRBD1 (6 bases). The CDR3 loop spans 12 amino acids. The germline V and J ends were trimmed by 6 bases and 9 bases, with 12 bases remaining between them. CDR1 is MDHEN and CDR2 is SYDVKM in the germline V gene. This CDR3 reads CASRPTGFEQFF. The CDR3 nucleotides are TGTGCCAGCAGACCCACAGGGTTTGAGCAGTTCTTC.

This rearrangement joins TRBV5-4 to TRBJ1-2, with D possibly being TRBD1 (5 bases). Germline-derived CDR1 and CDR2 are SGHNT and YYREEE (reference sequence). The V and J ends lost 4 bases and 13 bases respectively, with 20 bases between them. The CDR3 runs 13 residues. DNA of the CDR3: TGTGCCAGCAGCCTAACCCTTGAGGGGCAGAGCACCTTC. This translates into CASSLTLEGQSTF. The full variable domain, its missing parts supplied by reference TRBV5-4 and TRBJ1-2, is ETGVTQSPTHLIKTRGQQVTLRCSSQSGHNTVSWYQQALGQGPQFIFQYYREEENGRGNFPPRFSGLQFPNYSSELNVNALELDDSALYLCASSLTLEGQSTFGSGTRLTVV.

This clonotype showed up many times. The J gene is TRBJ2-5, the V gene TRBV20-1; D gene ambiguous. The CDR3 consists of 13 residues. V was pared by 5 bases and J by 1 base, with 11 bases between. The germline CDR1 and CDR2 sequences are DFQATT and SNEGSKA (reference sequence). CDR3 coding DNA: TGCAGTGCTGCCGACGACTTCCAAGAGACCCAGTACTTC. Amino acids: CSAADDFQETQYF.

This clonotype was recorded many times. The chain couples TRBV9 to TRBJ2-4, with D perhaps TRBD2 (6 bases). The ends were cut back, 6 bases at V and 0 bases at J, with 10 bases in the middle. From germline, CDR1 is SGDLS and CDR2 YYNGEE. The CDR3 consists of 14 residues. In nucleotides, the CDR3 is TGTGCCAGCACCCCGGGACTAGCCAAAAACATTCAGTACTTC. Encoded protein: CASTPGLAKNIQYF.

This clonotype was seen ten or more times. The chain uses TRBV28 and TRBJ1-6; D gene unclear. Trimming took off 2 bases at V and 6 bases at J, with 14 bases between the two ends. The CDR3 totals 16 residues. The V gene's germline CDR1 is MDHEN and CDR2 SYDVKM. The CDR3 DNA reads as TGTGCCAGCAGTTTACTGGCCCTCGGGAGTAATTCACCCCTCCACTTT. This gives the protein CASSLLALGSNSPLHF.

This clonotype was seen only a few times. V gene TRBV4-3 combines with J gene TRBJ2-7; D is perhaps TRBD1 (6 bases). The CDR3 extends over 14 amino acids. Between the trimmed V and J ends, which lost 4 bases and 4 bases, there was a span of 14 bases. Germline values: CDR1 LGHNA, CDR2 YSLEER. The CDR3 DNA is TGCGCCAGCAGCCCAGGGGCCAGCGAGTACGAGCAGTACTTC. Protein product: CASSPGASEYEQYF.

This clonotype was seen repeatedly, ten times or more. CDR3 amino acids: CASSPRKGTYEQYF. The CDR3 bases are TGTGCCAGCAGCCCTCGAAAGGGGACCTACGAGCAGTACTTC. The chain is built from TRBV7-6 and TRBJ2-7, with D possibly matching TRBD1 (5 bases). The CDR3 sequence is 14 residues long. Germline V CDR1 and CDR2: SGHVS, FNYEAQ. V gave up 5 bases and J gave up 2 bases, with 13 bases separating them.

At least ten counts were recorded for this clonotype. The V gene is TRBV20-1, the J gene TRBJ2-4; 8 bases fit TRBD1. Germline CDR1 DFQATT, CDR2 SNEGSKA (reference sequence). CDR3 length: 12 residues. Losses at the gene ends were 6 bases for V and 8 bases for J; bases not matched to a gene: 6. For the CDR3, the DNA is TGCAGTGCAGAGGACAGGGTGGACATTCAGTACTTC. Its protein is CSAEDRVDIQYF.

This clonotype showed up many times. The chain employs TRBV2 and TRBJ2-7; TRBD1 aligns across 7 bases. The CDR3 consists of 15 residues. V lost 4 bases and J lost 2; bases outside the gene matches: 8. Per the germline V gene, CDR1 is SNHLY and CDR2 is FYNNEI. This CDR3 reads CASSGRGTVPYEQYF. The CDR3 DNA is TGTGCCAGCAGTGGTAGGGGGACAGTCCCCTACGAGCAGTACTTC. The full variable domain, rest sourced from reference TRBV2 and TRBJ2-7, is EPEVTQTPSHQVTQMGQEVILRCVPISNHLYFYWYRQILGQKVEFLVSFYNNEISEKSEIFDDQFSVERPDGSNFTLKIRSTKLEDSAMYFCASSGRGTVPYEQYFGPGTRLTVT.

This clonotype was seen repeatedly, ten times or more. V usage is TRBV5-1 and J usage is TRBJ2-5; TRBD2 is a possible D gene (6 bases). This CDR3 has 14 amino acids. Germline assignment: CDR1 SGHRS and CDR2 YFSETQ. The V end was cut by 4 bases, the J end by 0 bases, with 10 bases between. The CDR3 loop reads CASSAGGDQETQYF. The CDR3 DNA reads TGCGCCAGCAGCGCGGGCGGGGACCAAGAGACCCAGTACTTC. Drawing the rest from reference TRBV5-1 and TRBJ2-5, the complete variable domain is KAGVTQTPRYLIKTRGQQVTLSCSPISGHRSVSWYQQTPGQGLQFLFEYFSETQRNKGNFPGRFSGRQFSNSRSEMNVSTLELGDSALYLCASSAGGDQETQYFGPGTRLLVL.

Ten or more counts support this clonotype. The rearrangement joins TRBV4-2 to TRBJ1-2; D gene unclear. Trimming pared 1 base from V and 7 bases from J, leaving 7 bases between. The length of the CDR3 is 12 residues. CDR1 and CDR2 (germline): LGHNA, YNFKEQ. The CDR3 nucleotides read TGTGCCAGCAGCCAAGGCATGTTTGGCTACACCTTC. Amino acids: CASSQGMFGYTF.

The rearrangement links TRBV6-2 or TRBV6-3 to TRBJ2-6; D perhaps matches TRBD1 (6 bases). The CDR3 length is 15 residues. Germline lookup yields CDR1 MNHEY and CDR2 SVGEGT. V lost 3 bases to trimming and J lost 2 bases, with 8 bases between them. The CDR3: CASSYKGAGANVLTF. The CDR3 coding sequence is TGTGCCAGCAGTTATAAGGGGGCTGGGGCCAACGTCCTGACTTTC.

In its sample, this clonotype was seen many times. J is TRBJ1-2 and V is TRBV4-3, with 10 positions matching TRBD1. The CDR3 has 15 amino acids. V lost 5 bases and J lost 4; bases outside the gene matches: 7. Germline-derived CDR1 and CDR2 are LGHNA and YSLEER. The CDR3 region has the DNA TGCGCCAGCAGCGACCGGGACAGGGGACCCTATGGCTACACCTTC. Protein sequence: CASSDRDRGPYGYTF.

The table lists this clonotype with many counts. The chain recombines TRBV20-1 with TRBJ2-1; the match to TRBD2 covers 13 bases. Looked up from germline, CDR1 is DFQATT and CDR2 is SNEGSKA (reference sequence). The CDR3 sequence is 14 residues long. The V segment lost 3 bases and the J segment 6 bases; nucleotides outside the gene matches: 2. CDR3 protein: CSARGLAGTNEQFF. The CDR3 DNA reads TGCAGTGCTAGGGGACTAGCGGGAACCAATGAGCAGTTCTTC.

This clonotype showed up many times. J is TRBJ1-1 and V is TRBV4-3, with D hard to call. The CDR3 has 15 residues. V was trimmed by 0 bases and J by 11 bases, leaving 19 bases between them. CDR1 and CDR2 from the germline V gene are LGHNA and YSLEER. CDR3 sequence: CASSQDIGPALKAFF. The DNA for the CDR3 is TGCGCCAGCAGCCAAGATATCGGGCCGGCCCTGAAGGCTTTCTTT.

The V call is TRBV28, the J call TRBJ2-7; 8 bases are a match to TRBD2. The germline V gene encodes CDR1 MDHEN and CDR2 SYDVKM. V dropped 7 bases and J dropped 7; count of bases not matched to a gene: 12. The CDR3 spans 14 residues. The CDR3 coding sequence is TGTGCCAGCACTTTTAGCGGGGCCTACGATGAGCAGTACTTC. This sequence encodes CASTFSGAYDEQYF.

Many counts were recorded for this clonotype. This chain joins TRBV18 and TRBJ2-4; D is possibly TRBD2 (5 bases). V lost 3 bases, J lost 0 bases, and 9 bases lay in between. The CDR3 has 15 residues. CDR1 is KGHSH, CDR2 LQKENI, per germline. The DNA of the CDR3 is TGTGCCAGCTCACCTACCGGGGTAGCCAAAAACATTCAGTACTTC. Its protein product is CASSPTGVAKNIQYF.

This clonotype was recorded at least ten times. The chain combines TRBV7-3 with TRBJ1-1, with TRBD1 as a possible D gene (5 bases). Germline V gives CDR1 SGHTA, CDR2 FQGTGA. With 1 base removed from V and 10 bases from J, the gap between germline ends came to 10 bases. This CDR3 comprises 12 residues. The CDR3 bases are TGTGCCAGCAGCTTAAACGGGGGGAGAGCTTTCTTT. It encodes CASSLNGGRAFF.

In its sample, this clonotype was seen many times. This chain's CDR3 is CASRFRGEAFF. CDR3 nucleotide sequence: TGTGCCAGCAGGTTCCGGGGGGAAGCTTTCTTT. This sequence joins TRBV12-3 or TRBV12-4 and TRBJ1-1, with a weak D call TRBD1 (5 bases). This CDR3 is 11 amino acids long. V lost 6 bases and J 8 bases, leaving 10 bases between the germline ends.

This clonotype was observed many times. V usage is TRBV20-1 and J usage is TRBJ1-1; possibly TRBD1 for D (5 bases). CDR1 is DFQATT, CDR2 SNEGSKA, per germline (reference sequence). Trimming stripped 8 bases from V and 3 bases from J, with 19 bases between. This CDR3 is 14 amino acids long. CDR3 coding DNA: TGCAGTCCCTCGGGGGGGAACGGCGACACTGAAGCTTTCTTT. Its translation: CSPSGGNGDTEAFF.